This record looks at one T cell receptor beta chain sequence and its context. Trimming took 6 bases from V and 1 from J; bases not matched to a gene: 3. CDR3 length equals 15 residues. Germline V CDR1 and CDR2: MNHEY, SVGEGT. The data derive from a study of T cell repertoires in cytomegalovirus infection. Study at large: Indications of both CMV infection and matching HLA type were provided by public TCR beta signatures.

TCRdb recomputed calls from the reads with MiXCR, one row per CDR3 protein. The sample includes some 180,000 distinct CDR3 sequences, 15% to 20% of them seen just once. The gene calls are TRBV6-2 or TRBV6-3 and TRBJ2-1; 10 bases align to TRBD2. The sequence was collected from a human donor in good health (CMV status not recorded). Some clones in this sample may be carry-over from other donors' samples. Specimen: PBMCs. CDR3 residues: CASSALAGSYNEQFF. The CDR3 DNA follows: TGTGCCAGCAGCGCACTAGCGGGATCCTACAATGAGCAGTTCTTC.